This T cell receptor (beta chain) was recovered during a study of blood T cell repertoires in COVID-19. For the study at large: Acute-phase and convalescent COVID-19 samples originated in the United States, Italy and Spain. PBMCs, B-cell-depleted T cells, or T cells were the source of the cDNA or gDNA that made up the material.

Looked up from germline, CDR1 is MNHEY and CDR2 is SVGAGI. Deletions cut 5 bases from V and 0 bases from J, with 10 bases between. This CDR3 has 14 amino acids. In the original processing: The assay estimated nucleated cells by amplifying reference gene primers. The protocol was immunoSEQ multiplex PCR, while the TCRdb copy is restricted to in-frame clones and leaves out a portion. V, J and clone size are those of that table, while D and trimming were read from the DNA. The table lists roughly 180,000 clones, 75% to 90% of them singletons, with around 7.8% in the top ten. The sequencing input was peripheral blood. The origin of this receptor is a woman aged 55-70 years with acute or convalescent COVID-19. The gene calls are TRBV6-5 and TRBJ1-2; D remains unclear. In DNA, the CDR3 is TGTGCCAGCAGTCCCCGGGTCACTAACTATGGCTACACCTTC. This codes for CASSPRVTNYGYTF.